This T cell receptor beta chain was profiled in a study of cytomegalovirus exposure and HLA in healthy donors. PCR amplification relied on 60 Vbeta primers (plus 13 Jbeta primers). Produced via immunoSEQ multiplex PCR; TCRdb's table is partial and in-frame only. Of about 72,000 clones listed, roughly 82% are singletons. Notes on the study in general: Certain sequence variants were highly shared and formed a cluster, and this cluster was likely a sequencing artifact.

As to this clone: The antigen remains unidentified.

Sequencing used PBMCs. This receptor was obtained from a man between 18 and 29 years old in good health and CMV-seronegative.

The CDR3 here is CASSITGASGNTIYF. The CDR3 nucleotides read TGTGCCAGTAGTATAACGGGTGCGTCTGGAAACACCATATATTTT. The chain carries TRBV19 and TRBJ1-3, with D unresolved. The CDR3 totals 15 residues. Germline loops: CDR1 LNHDA, CDR2 SQIVND (reference sequence). V was pared by 2 bases and J by 1 base, with 9 bases between.